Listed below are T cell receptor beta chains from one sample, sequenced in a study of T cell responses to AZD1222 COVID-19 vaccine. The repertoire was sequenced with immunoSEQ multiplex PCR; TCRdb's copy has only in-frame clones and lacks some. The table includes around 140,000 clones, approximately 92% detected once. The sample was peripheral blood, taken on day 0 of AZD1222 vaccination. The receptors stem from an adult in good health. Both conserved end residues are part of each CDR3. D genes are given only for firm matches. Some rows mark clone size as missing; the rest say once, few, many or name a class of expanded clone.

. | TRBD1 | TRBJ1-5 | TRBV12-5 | CASGFTSKDRVDQPQHF | TGTGCTAGTGGTTTCACTTCTAAAGACAGGGTGGATCAGCCCCAGCATTTT
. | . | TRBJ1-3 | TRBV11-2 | CASSRGGGNTIYF | TGTGCCAGCAGTCGGGGCGGTGGAAACACCATATATTTT
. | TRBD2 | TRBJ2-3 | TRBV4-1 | CASSLRLAGNTDTQYF | TGCGCCAGCAGCCTGAGACTAGCGGGAAACACAGATACGCAGTATTTT
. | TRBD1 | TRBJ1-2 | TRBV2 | CAGGTGAGSNYGYTF | TGTGCCGGCGGGACAGGGGCTGGGAGTAACTATGGCTACACCTTC
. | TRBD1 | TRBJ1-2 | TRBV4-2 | CASSLQGAQRGPNYGYTF | TGTGCCAGCAGCCTTCAGGGGGCCCAGCGCGGGCCAAACTATGGCTACACCTTC
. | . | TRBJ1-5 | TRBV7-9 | CASSVQDQPQHF | TGTGCCAGCAGCGTCCAGGATCAGCCCCAGCATTTT
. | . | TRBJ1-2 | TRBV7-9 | CASSLLGRGGYTF | TGTGCCAGCAGCTTACTTGGCCGAGGTGGCTACACCTTC
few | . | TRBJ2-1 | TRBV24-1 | CATSESSSYNEQFF | TGTGCCACCAGTGAAAGTTCCTCTTACAATGAGCAGTTCTTC
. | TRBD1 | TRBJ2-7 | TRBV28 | CASLPAGTANYEQYF | TGTGCCAGCCTACCAGCCGGGACAGCAAACTACGAGCAGTACTTC
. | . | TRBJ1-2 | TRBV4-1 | CASSQVVRYGYTF | TGCGCCAGCAGCCAAGTTGTCAGATATGGCTACACCTTC
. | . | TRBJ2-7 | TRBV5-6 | CASNPPDTYEQYF | TGTGCCAGCAACCCCCCGGACACCTACGAGCAGTACTTC
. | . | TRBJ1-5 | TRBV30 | CAWMAGGFYNQPQHF | TGTGCCTGGATGGCCGGTGGGTTTTACAATCAGCCCCAGCATTTT
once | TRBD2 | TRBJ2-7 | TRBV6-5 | CASKGLAVFEQYF | TGTGCCAGCAAAGGACTAGCGGTCTTCGAGCAGTACTTC
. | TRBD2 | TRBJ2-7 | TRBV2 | CASSDGLAGVTYEQYF | TGTGCCAGCAGTGATGGCCTAGCGGGGGTTACCTACGAGCAGTACTTC
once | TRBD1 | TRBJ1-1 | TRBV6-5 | CASSLDRLVTEAFF | TGTGCCAGCAGCCTGGACAGGTTAGTCACTGAAGCTTTCTTT
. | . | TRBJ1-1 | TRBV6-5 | CASMPGPANTEAFF | TGTGCCAGCATGCCGGGTCCAGCGAACACTGAAGCTTTCTTT
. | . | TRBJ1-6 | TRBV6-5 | CASSPIEGYNSPLHF | TGTGCCAGCAGCCCCATTGAGGGCTATAATTCACCCCTCCACTTT
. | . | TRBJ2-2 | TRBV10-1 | CASSRTGTGELFF | TGCGCCAGCAGTCGCACAGGGACCGGGGAGCTGTTTTTT
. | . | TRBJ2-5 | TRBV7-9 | CASSGLDRVGETQYF | TGTGCCAGCAGCGGACTCGACAGAGTCGGGGAGACCCAGTACTTC
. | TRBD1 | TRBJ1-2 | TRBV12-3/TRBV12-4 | CASSWDRGGGYTF | TGTGCCAGCAGTTGGGACAGGGGGGGCGGCTACACCTTC
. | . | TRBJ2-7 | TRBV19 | CASSRKYQGVYEQYF | TGTGCCAGTAGCCGAAAATACCAGGGCGTCTACGAGCAGTACTTC
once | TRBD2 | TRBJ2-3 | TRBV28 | CASSLLGGRALESTQYF | TGTGCCAGCAGTTTATTGGGGGGGAGGGCCCTCGAGTCTACGCAGTATTTT
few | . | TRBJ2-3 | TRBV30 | CAWRISGRDTQYF | TGTGCCTGGAGGATCTCGGGCAGGGATACGCAGTATTTT
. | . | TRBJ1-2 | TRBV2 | CVPIGELRNYGYTF | TGTGTACCGATAGGGGAATTGAGGAACTATGGCTACACCTTC
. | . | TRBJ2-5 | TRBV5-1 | CASRPPGSGETQYF | TGCGCCAGCAGACCTCCGGGGTCTGGGGAGACCCAGTACTTC
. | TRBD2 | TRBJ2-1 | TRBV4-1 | CASSQVFAAGGYYNEQFF | TGCGCCAGCAGCCAAGTTTTTGCGGCGGGGGGGTACTACAATGAGCAGTTCTTC
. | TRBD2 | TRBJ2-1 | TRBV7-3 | CASSSKGGPRGEQFF | TGTGCCAGCAGCTCTAAGGGAGGGCCCCGGGGTGAGCAGTTCTTC
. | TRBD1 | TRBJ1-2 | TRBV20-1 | CSASQGAVQGYTF | TGCAGTGCTAGTCAGGGGGCGGTTCAGGGCTACACCTTC
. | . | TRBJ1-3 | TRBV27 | CASSLSGISGNTIYF | TGTGCCAGCAGTTTATCGGGGATCTCTGGAAACACCATATATTTT
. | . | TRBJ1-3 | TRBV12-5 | CASGFQGGYTIYF | TGTGCTAGTGGCTTTCAAGGGGGGTACACCATATATTTT
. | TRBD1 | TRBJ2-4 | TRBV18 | CASSPLGQGAEKNIQYF | TGTGCCAGCTCACCACTTGGACAGGGGGCGGAAAAAAACATTCAGTACTTC
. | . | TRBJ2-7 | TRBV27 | CASSSRLVGYEQYF | TGTGCCAGCAGTTCGCGTCTGGTCGGGTACGAGCAGTACTTC
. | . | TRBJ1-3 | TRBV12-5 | CASGYRQPGNTIYF | TGTGCTAGTGGTTATCGACAGCCTGGAAACACCATATATTTT
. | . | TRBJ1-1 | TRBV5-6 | CASSPPGQAHENTEAFF | TGTGCCAGCAGCCCGCCGGGACAAGCTCACGAGAACACTGAAGCTTTCTTT
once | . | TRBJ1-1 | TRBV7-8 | CASSLEGFRGEGTEAFF | TGTGCCAGCAGCTTAGAAGGTTTCAGGGGAGAAGGAACTGAAGCTTTCTTT
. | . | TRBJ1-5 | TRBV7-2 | CASRDFSNQPQHF | TGTGCCAGCCGAGACTTTAGCAATCAGCCCCAGCATTTT
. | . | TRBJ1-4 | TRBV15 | CATSRSPPTTNEKLFF | TGTGCCACCAGCAGATCCCCCCCCACCACTAATGAAAAACTGTTTTTT